These 14 T cell receptor beta chains share one sample of origin, sequenced in a study of T-cell reconstitution after alpha-beta-depleted transplantation in children. A library of TCRbeta sequences, prepared with unique molecular identifiers, was generated. TCRdb re-analysed the PCR reads in MiXCR, keeping a single row per CDR3 protein. This table holds hundreds of thousands of distinct CDR3 sequences, 13% found once. The sample consisted of PBMCs, taken before TCRalphabeta/CD19-depleted stem cell transplant. The receptors shown here come from a girl between 2 and 10 years old with congenital amegakaryocytic thrombocytopenia, due to receive a stem cell transplant.

This clonotype has a count of ten or more. This rearrangement joins TRBV12-3 or TRBV12-4 to TRBJ2-1, with TRBD1 as a possible D gene (6 bases). This CDR3 spans 15 amino acids. V lost 1 base to trimming and J lost 9 bases, with 16 bases between them. CDR3 coding DNA: TGTGCCAGCAGTTTAGTTGCAGGGGCAGGGGCTGAGCAGTTCTTC. Protein: CASSLVAGAGAEQFF.

This clonotype has just a few counts. The rearrangement joins TRBV7-9 to TRBJ2-1, with 7 bases matching TRBD1. Unmatched junction bases numbered 8, after V lost 3 bases and J lost 6 bases. Germline CDR1 reads SEHNR; CDR2 reads FQNEAQ (reference sequence). The CDR3 runs 15 residues. CDR3 sequence reads: CASSFPGQTFNEQFF. DNA of the CDR3: TGTGCCAGCAGCTTCCCGGGACAGACCTTCAATGAGCAGTTCTTC.

This clonotype was picked up many times. The rearrangement links TRBV28 to TRBJ2-3; TRBD2 matches 11 bases. J lost 4 bases, V lost 6 bases, and 6 bases had no gene match. Germline CDR1 MDHEN, CDR2 SYDVKM. CDR3 length: 15 amino acids. The CDR3 sequence is CASRVLAGEADTQYF. The CDR3 DNA reads TGTGCCAGCAGGGTACTAGCGGGAGAGGCAGATACGCAGTATTTT. The variable domain in full, with the rest retrieved from reference TRBV28 and TRBJ2-3, is DVKVTQSSRYLVKRTGEKVFLECVQDMDHENMFWYRQDPGLGLRLIYFSYDVKMKEKGDIPEGYSVSREKKERFSLILESASTNQTSMYLCASRVLAGEADTQYFGPGTRLTVL.

This clonotype was seen at least ten times. The chain joins TRBV29-1 to TRBJ2-1; the D is unclear. The V gene lost 6 bases and the J gene lost 8 bases, with 26 bases spanning the gap. CDR1 is SQVTM, CDR2 ANQGSEA, per germline. The CDR3 sequence is 16 residues long. In DNA form, the CDR3 reads TGCAGCGTGCTGACTGTGGCTCCTGGGCCAGTCGATGAGCAGTTCTTC. It codes for CSVLTVAPGPVDEQFF.

As regards this clonotype: A much bigger clone sits one base away, suggesting this may be a read error. The CDR3 region has the DNA TGCAGTGCTAGAGATCTGGCGGGAGGGAGATACAATGAGCGGTTCTTC. It specifies CSARDLAGGRYNERFF. This chain links TRBV20-1 with TRBJ2-1; TRBD2 agrees at 9 bases. The CDR3 has 16 residues. Germline V lookup: CDR1 DFQATT, CDR2 SNEGSKA (reference sequence).

This clonotype came up many times. The genes are TRBV12-3 or TRBV12-4 and TRBJ2-7; 10 nucleotides match TRBD2. V lost 8 bases, J lost 6 bases, and 10 bases stayed unmatched. The CDR3 totals 14 residues. The CDR3 nucleotides read TGTGCCAGCTGCGCTAGCGGGAGATCTGGCGAGCAGTACTTC. This sequence encodes CASCASGRSGEQYF.

V and J are TRBV20-1 and TRBJ2-7; D not resolved. CDR1 is DFQATT, CDR2 SNEGSKA, per germline (reference sequence). This CDR3 has 14 residues. Trimming stripped 3 bases from V and 3 bases from J, with 15 bases between. The CDR3 sequence: CSASLPYLNYEQYF. CDR3 bases: TGCAGTGCTAGTTTGCCTTACCTTAACTACGAGCAGTACTTC.

As DNA, the CDR3 is TGTGCCAGCAGCTTGCTCTTGGTTCCCTCCGAGCAGTACTTC. It specifies CASSLLLVPSEQYF. This chain links TRBV7-9 with TRBJ2-7; D gene uncertain. Germline V lookup: CDR1 SEHNR, CDR2 FQNEAQ (reference sequence). The CDR3 extends over 14 amino acids. V gave up 3 bases and J gave up 6 bases, with 15 bases separating them.

In this sample, this clonotype turned up many times. As DNA, the CDR3 is TGTGCCAGCAGCATTCCCCCTCGGCTGAACACTGAAGCTTTCTTT. Protein product: CASSIPPRLNTEAFF. V gene TRBV12-3 or TRBV12-4 combines with J gene TRBJ1-1; D is ambiguous. CDR3 size: 15 residues. Between the trimmed V and J ends, which lost 6 bases and 0 bases, there was a span of 14 bases.

This clonotype was seen repeatedly, ten times or more. The chain uses TRBV20-1 and TRBJ1-5; D is possibly TRBD1 (5 bases). With 1 base removed from V and 3 bases from J, the gap between germline ends came to 13 bases. Germline V gives CDR1 DFQATT, CDR2 SNEGSKA (reference sequence). CDR3 size: 15 residues. The CDR3: CSARARRGINQPQHF. In DNA form, the CDR3 reads TGCAGTGCTAGAGCACGAAGGGGAATCAATCAGCCCCAGCATTTT.

This clonotype has more than one count but fewer than ten. V and J are TRBV3-1 and TRBJ2-5; possibly TRBD2 for D (6 bases). The germline V gene has CDR1 LGHDT and CDR2 YNNKEL (reference sequence). The CDR3 contains 13 residues. V lost 8 bases, J lost 8 bases, and 18 bases lay in between. CDR3 DNA: TGTGCCAGCGGAGATCGGGGGACTGGAACCCAGTACTTC. It yields the protein CASGDRGTGTQYF.

The gene calls are TRBV28 and TRBJ2-1; D is unresolved. Germline V lookup: CDR1 MDHEN, CDR2 SYDVKM. The CDR3 spans 14 residues. With 2 bases removed from V and 10 bases from J, the gap between germline ends came to 15 bases. The CDR3 DNA is TGTGCCAGCAGTTTAGCCAATAGAGTGGGAGAGCAGTTCTTC. Its translation: CASSLANRVGEQFF.

Only a few counts were recorded for this clonotype. The CDR3 DNA sequence: TGCAGCGTTGATATGGGGGACACCGGGGAGCTGTTTTTT. Encoded protein: CSVDMGDTGELFF. V and J are TRBV29-1 and TRBJ2-2; TRBD1 or TRBD2 may be the D gene (5 bases each). The CDR3 contains 13 residues. V shed 3 bases and J shed 3 bases, with 8 bases lying between them. Germline V gene data show CDR1 as SQVTM and CDR2 as ANQGSEA.

The rearrangement links TRBV10-3 to TRBJ2-1; TRBD2 agrees at 16 bases. There are 22 residues in the CDR3. The V segment lost 3 bases and the J segment 2 bases; nucleotides outside the gene matches: 16. CDR1 and CDR2 (germline): ENHRY, SYGVKD. Here the CDR3 reads CAISDDSGTSGRAGFPYNEQFF. The DNA for the CDR3 is TGTGCCATCAGTGATGACTCCGGGACTAGCGGGAGGGCCGGGTTCCCCTACAATGAGCAGTTCTTC.